This paragraph reports one T cell receptor (beta chain). The antigen this receptor binds is unknown. One base away lies a much larger clone, so this may be a sequencing read error. Libraries were built with multiplex PCR. Sequencer: Illumina HiSeq 2500. TCRbeta libraries were constructed through three rounds of nested PCR with primers (Table S4) according to protocols modified from ARM-PCR. Before sequencing, PCR products of 200-500 bp were excised from the gel and purified with the QIAquick gel extraction kit. Processing in the source paper ran as follows. Trimmomatic was used to clean the reads, FLASH was used to merge the reads into complete CDR3 sequences, and MiTCR was used to assign the reads to V(D)J germline segments. Clonal diversity was computed as the inverse Simpson's index with VDJtools. Productive reads were defined as in-frame sequences without a premature stop codon. TCRdb reprocessed the public reads (quality trimming at Q25 with fastp, clone calling with MiXCR) and kept in-frame beta chains. Rows matching on CDR3 protein sequence are summarized as one entry with the most common DNA and genes. The V and J calls were not made by the authors but by TCRdb's processing. Across this sample there are more than 85,000 distinct CDR3 sequences, with over 55% seen only once. The top ten clones comprise roughly 20% of the sample.

This entry belongs to a study of tumor and adjacent non-tumor tissue in lung cancer (dated by TCRdb to 2016 to 2019). Study-wide context: Patients with adenocarcinoma (about twelve), squamous cell carcinoma (2) and small cell lung cancer (1) were included in the cohort. The study compared bulk TCRbeta repertoires between lung tumor tissue and matched distant non-tumor lung tissue from more than twelve lung cancer patients. A total of roughly 120,000,000 productive TCRbeta reads were generated by sequencing, corresponding to an average of approximately 4.5 million reads per sample. The 15 or so patients were aged roughly 30 to 80 years, included roughly ten men and 5 women, and had TNM stage I to III disease. For each patient, one tumor sample and one normal lung sample were taken, giving under 35 paired specimens that underwent TCRbeta CDR3 sequencing.

What the authors observed across the whole study: A significantly larger cumulative share of the repertoire was made up by the top 100 clones in normal lung than in tumor tissue. The sequencing platform is not named in the methods, and unique molecular identifiers are not mentioned. TCR diversity (inverse Simpson) was significantly higher in tumor than in normal lung tissue (roughly 430 vs 170, P = 0.0075, Mann-Whitney U test). Only roughly 14 patients were in the cohort, and the authors stated that larger samples and more detailed clinical data are needed. TCR diversity was significantly higher in younger patients, and higher tumor TCR diversity was associated with shorter overall and disease-free survival. Because peripheral blood was not sequenced, the blood TCRbeta repertoires of the lung cancer patients in the study went unexamined.

The CDR1 and CDR2 encoded by the germline V gene (reference sequence) are GTSNPN and SVGIG. Relative to germline, V is 7 bases shorter and J is 3 bases shorter, with 16 bases between their ends. The CDR3 contains 14 residues, cysteine and phenylalanine counted. Only the CDR3 DNA stays, 42 bases, in frame from base 1. RNA was isolated from bulk unsorted tissue, and RNA quality was assessed with a NanoDrop ND-1000 and an Agilent 2100. Normal lung samples were distant non-tumor tissue taken more than 3 cm from the tumor edge. Newly diagnosed lung cancer patients without prior chemotherapy who had been admitted for thoracic surgery in China between August and November 2014 were enrolled as donors. The study excluded patients who had received radiotherapy or chemotherapy before or who had another cancer at the same time. Pieces of surgical tissue measuring roughly 1-2.1 cm3 were kept in RNAlater solution and stored at -80 degrees C until use.

This clonotype was sampled from a man aged 55 to 70 with non-small cell lung cancer. Rearrangement joined TRBV30 to TRBJ2-1, with TRBD2 as a weak D call on 5 bases. The specimen was distant non-tumor lung tissue. The CDR3 reads as follows: CAYSDSLYYNEQFF. The nucleotides read TGTGCCTACTCGGACTCCCTCTACTACAATGAGCAGTTCTTC.